This T cell receptor beta chain was profiled in a study of beta chain features in type 1 diabetes. About this clone: Its antigen is undetermined.

General study points: Among patients, naive, central memory and Treg TCRB repertoires appeared more similar than among healthy donors. Among all four CD4+ subsets, Type 1 diabetes patients had TCRB CDR3s that were moderately but significantly shorter.

The isolated RNA, all of it, was reverse transcribed, so expressed TCRB transcripts were what got sequenced. The protocol was immunoSEQ multiplex PCR, while the TCRdb copy is restricted to in-frame clones and leaves out a portion. The table lists over 25,000 clones, roughly 45% of them singletons. Blood was collected once per donor into heparin, averaging approximately 110 mL. A sort by CD45RO/CCR7/CD25/CD127/CD95/CD27 yielded CD4+ naive, central memory, regulatory and stem cell-like memory cells. Material for sequencing was stem cell memory CD4+ T cells from blood. The source of this sequence is a man aged 25-45 years with type 1 diabetes.

CDR3 DNA: TGTGCCAGCTCACCGAGGTCCCAAAGGACTAACCCTAGCACAGATACGCAGTATTTT. This encodes CASSPRSQRTNPSTDTQYF. The chain couples TRBV18 to TRBJ2-3; possibly TRBD2 for D (6 bases). The V end lost 3 bases, the J end lost 0 bases, and 22 bases lay between the germline ends. In germline, CDR1 is KGHSH, CDR2 LQKENI. The CDR3 is made up of 19 amino acids.